This T cell receptor (beta chain) was identified in a study of high-grade serous ovarian cancer treatment subgroups. As for this clone: As yet, its antigen is unknown.

Libraries were prepared by immunoSEQ multiplex PCR; TCRdb keeps only in-frame clonotypes and omits some of them. The sample consists of roughly 9,800 clones, around 68% of them appearing once. The germline V gene has CDR1 SEHNR and CDR2 FQNEAQ (reference sequence). V was pared by 4 bases and J by 6 bases, with 14 bases between. The CDR3 covers 14 residues. Study observations and caveats: TCR clonal relatedness correlated positively with neoantigen level.

The tumor samples were collected prior to definitive surgery or chemotherapy. The sample taken for sequencing was tumor tissue. This clonotype was sampled from a human donor with high-grade serous ovarian cancer. The J gene is TRBJ2-3, the V gene TRBV7-9; D is perhaps TRBD2 (6 bases). This CDR3 is CASSWRGDMDTQYF. As DNA, the CDR3 is TGTGCCAGCAGCTGGAGGGGAGATATGGATACGCAGTATTTT.